This TCR beta chain was profiled in a study of blood T cell repertoires in COVID-19. Overall study context: COVID-19 samples, acute and convalescent, were from the United States, Italy and Spain.

Data came from immunoSEQ multiplex PCR; TCRdb stores just in-frame clones and leaves some out. The sample holds about 240,000 clones, around 86% seen once. V dropped 5 bases and J dropped 6; count of bases not matched to a gene: 7. Per the germline V gene, CDR1 is KGHSH and CDR2 is LQKENI. The length of the CDR3 is 15 residues. This clone has just one count. The sequence came from a man aged 25 to 40 who had recovered from COVID-19. The chain couples TRBV18 to TRBJ2-1; 10 bases agree with TRBD2. Sequenced sample: peripheral blood. This CDR3 is CASSINSGGANEQFF. CDR3 nucleotide sequence: TGTGCCAGCTCAATCAACAGCGGGGGGGCCAATGAGCAGTTCTTC.